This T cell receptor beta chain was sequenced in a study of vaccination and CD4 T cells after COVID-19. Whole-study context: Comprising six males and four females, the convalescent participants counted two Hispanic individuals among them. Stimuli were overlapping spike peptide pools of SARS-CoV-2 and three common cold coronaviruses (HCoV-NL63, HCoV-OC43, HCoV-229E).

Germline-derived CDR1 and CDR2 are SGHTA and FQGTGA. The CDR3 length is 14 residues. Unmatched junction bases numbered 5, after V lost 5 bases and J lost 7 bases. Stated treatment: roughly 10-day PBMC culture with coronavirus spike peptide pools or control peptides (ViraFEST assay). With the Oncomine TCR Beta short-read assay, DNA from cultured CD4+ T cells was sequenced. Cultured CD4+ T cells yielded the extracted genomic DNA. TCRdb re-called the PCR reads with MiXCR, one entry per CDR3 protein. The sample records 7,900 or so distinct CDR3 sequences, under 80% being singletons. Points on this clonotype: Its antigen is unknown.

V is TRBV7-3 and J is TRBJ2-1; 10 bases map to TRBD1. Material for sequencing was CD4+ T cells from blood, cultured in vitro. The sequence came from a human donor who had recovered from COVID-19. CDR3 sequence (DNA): TGTGCCAGCAGCCCCCGGACAGGGGGGAATGAGCAGTTCTTC. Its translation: CASSPRTGGNEQFF.